The subject of this entry is one TCR beta chain. Its antigen is currently unknown. This specimen comes from a study of T cells in Graves' hyperthyroidism and ophthalmopathy. For the study at large: Pretreatment peripheral blood was obtained at initial diagnosis. Study findings and constraints: In the blood, most expanded thyroid clonotypes above 0.001 appeared as well.

There were TCR beta CDR3 regions amplified from RNA transcripts. The HTBI primer set was used in a first-round RT-PCR of the TCR CDR3. MiXCR, run by TCRdb on the multiplex PCR reads, gives a single entry per CDR3 protein. The sample shows about 400,000 distinct CDR3 sequences, about 13% of them seen only once. The CDR3 runs 12 residues. V shed 5 bases and J shed 7 bases, with 12 bases lying between them. Germline V gene data show CDR1 as SGHNT and CDR2 as YYREEE (reference sequence). These patients, aged 18 to 65, had recently diagnosed hyperthyroidism lasting under 2 months. Patients were excluded for uncontrolled infection, other autoimmune disease, pregnancy or lactation.

The genes are TRBV5-4 and TRBJ2-5; D may correspond to TRBD1 or TRBD2 (5 bases each). What was sequenced was blood. The receptor's source is a woman aged 18-29 years with Graves' hyperthyroidism. In nucleotides, the CDR3 is TGTGCCAGCAGGGGGGACCACGGGACCCAGTACTTC. As protein: CASRGDHGTQYF.